The clone carrying this T cell receptor beta chain was seen once. Sequenced by immunoSEQ multiplex PCR; TCRdb stores in-frame clones only, minus some. This sample yields 25,000 to 35,000 clones, of which roughly nine tenths are seen a single time; approximately 7.2% belongs to the top ten. Trimming removed 3 bases from V and 4 bases from J; junction bases left unmatched: 2. This CDR3 region has 15 residues. Germline V gene sequence: CDR1 MDHEN, CDR2 SYDVKM. This record belongs to a study of T cell changes during pregnancy in multiple sclerosis. This material consisted of CD8+ T cells from peripheral blood mononuclear cells, taken in the second trimester of pregnancy. The receptor comes from a female donor with multiple sclerosis, enrolled in a pregnancy study. This chain joins TRBV28 and TRBJ2-1; 11 positions agree with TRBD2. CDR3 in DNA: TGTGCCAGCAGTTTGGGGACTAGCGGTTACAATGAGCAGTTCTTC. Protein sequence: CASSLGTSGYNEQFF.